This paragraph reports one T cell receptor (beta chain). The read is 3 residues too short to cover the CDR3 end, so that end is filled in from the germline J gene. The sample originates from a study of T cells in women clearing cervical HPV infection. Germline V gives CDR1 SGHDT, CDR2 YYEEEE. V lost 2 bases, J lost 2 bases, and 9 bases lay in between. CDR3 length equals 14 residues. Sequencing was performed with immunoSEQ multiplex PCR; in TCRdb, only in-frame clones are kept and a portion is missing. This listing includes tens of thousands of clones. Material for sequencing was blood buffy coat. The clonotype originates from a woman between 18 and 75 years old with a cervical HPV16 infection that either progressed to CIN3+ or cleared (not recorded which). The V gene is TRBV5-6, the J gene TRBJ2-3; TRBD1 is a possible D gene (6 bases). The CDR3 loop is CASSFRTATDTQYF. CDR3 DNA (partial): TGTGCCAGCAGCTTCCGGACAGCCACAGATACG. The whole variable domain, remainder taken from reference TRBV5-6 and TRBJ2-3, is DAGVTQSPTHLIKTRGQQVTLRCSPKSGHDTVSWYQQALGQGPQFIFQYYEEEERQRGNFPDRFSGHQFPNYSSELNVNALLLGDSALYLCASSFRTATDTQYFGPGTRLTVL.